These 2 T cell receptor beta chains share one sample of origin, sequenced in a study of metastatic and nonmetastatic thyroid tumors. Nobody among the patients had been given any treatment before thyroid surgery. MiXCR was used by TCRdb to re-call the PCR reads. Here the sample spans about 13,000 clones, 33% being singletons. Sequences were obtained from tumor tissue. These receptors were taken from a male donor with papillary thyroid cancer or a benign thyroid nodule (not recorded which). Some clones in this sample may be carry-over from other donors' samples.

The rearrangement joins TRBV7-9 to TRBJ1-2; D remains unclear. The germline V and J ends were trimmed by 5 bases and 2 bases, with 12 bases remaining between them. The germline V gene has CDR1 SEHNR and CDR2 FQNEAQ (reference sequence). The CDR3 is 14 residues long. The CDR3 spells CASSPSAMNYGYTF. CDR3 sequence (DNA): TGTGCCAGCAGCCCTTCGGCAATGAACTATGGCTACACCTTC.

V usage is TRBV19 and J usage is TRBJ2-3, with TRBD1 identical over 11 bases. In germline, CDR1 is LNHDA, CDR2 SQIVND (reference sequence). There are 15 residues in the CDR3. V lost 1 base to trimming and J lost 4 bases; unmatched junction nucleotides: 1. CDR3 loop: CASSIGGQGADTQYF. The DNA of the CDR3 is TGTGCCAGTAGTATAGGGGGACAGGGGGCAGATACGCAGTATTTT.